The rows below give T cell receptor beta chains drawn from one sample of a study of T cells after yellow fever vaccination. TCRdb reprocessed the 5' RACE reads via MiXCR and lists one record per CDR3 protein. The sample lists about 220,000 distinct CDR3 sequences, about 3% seen once, with 3.2% in the top ten. The sequences come from CD4+ T cells sorted from PBMCs, collected 10 days after the yellow fever booster vaccination. These receptors originate from a man aged 18 to 30 who received the YFV17D yellow fever vaccine. CDR3s include the opening cysteine and the closing phenylalanine or tryptophan. The D gene is left open where the match is weak. Where a row states a size, it is once, few, many or the class of an expanded clone; other rows omit it.

cdr3_nt | cdr3_aa | d_call | v_call | clone_size | j_call
TGCGCCAGCAGCCAAGATCTAGCAGGAGCAGATACGCAGTATTTT | CASSQDLAGADTQYF | . | TRBV4-3 | few | TRBJ2-3
TGTGCCAGCAGCTTGGGGGGACAGGGGGGACGGGAGACCCAGTACTTC | CASSLGGQGGRETQYF | TRBD1 | TRBV5-6 | many | TRBJ2-5
TGTGCCAGCAGCAACCCCGGCGGGTACGGAGGCCTAGCCAAAAACATTCAGTACTTC | CASSNPGGYGGLAKNIQYF | . | TRBV7-9 | . | TRBJ2-4
TGTGCCACCAGTGAATCGGGGGCAGAGACCCAGTACTTC | CATSESGAETQYF | . | TRBV24-1 | few | TRBJ2-5
TGCGCCAGCAGCCAAGATCGGCCCAACGGTGAGCAGTTCTTC | CASSQDRPNGEQFF | . | TRBV4-3 | few | TRBJ2-1
TGCAGCGGGGGGAGGGGGTTGAACACTGAAGCTTTCTTT | CSGGRGLNTEAFF | . | TRBV29-1 | few | TRBJ1-1
TGTGCCAGCAGCCAAGGTGTGAGGCCCGAACAAGAGACCCAGTACTTC | CASSQGVRPEQETQYF | . | TRBV4-2 | . | TRBJ2-5
TGTGCCAGCTCACCAACTCCGGGACAGGGGGCAAATTCACCCCTCCACTTT | CASSPTPGQGANSPLHF | TRBD1 | TRBV18 | few | TRBJ1-6
TGCGCCAGCAGCCAAGAGTCCAGCCCACCTAGCACAGATACGCAGTATTTT | CASSQESSPPSTDTQYF | . | TRBV4-1 | many | TRBJ2-3
TGTGCCAGCAGTGAACAATGGGAGGGGACTGGAGGCTACACCTTC | CASSEQWEGTGGYTF | . | TRBV6-1 | . | TRBJ1-2
TGTGCCAGCAGCTTAGGAGGTGCGCAAGGGGCGGACATTCAGTACTTC | CASSLGGAQGADIQYF | . | TRBV7-2 | many | TRBJ2-4
TGTGCCAGCTCCCGGACTAGCGGGGGTTTCACAGATACGCAGTATTTT | CASSRTSGGFTDTQYF | TRBD2 | TRBV3-1 | . | TRBJ2-3
TGTGCCAGCAGTTACCTGAAGGAATTAAATGGCTACACCTTC | CASSYLKELNGYTF | . | TRBV6-2/TRBV6-3 | . | TRBJ1-2
TGTGCCAGCAGTGCCCCCGGGACGGGTAGGAATGAGCAGTTCTTC | CASSAPGTGRNEQFF | . | TRBV6-5 | few | TRBJ2-1
TGTGCCAGCAGTTTTTCTGGGGCCAACGTCCTGACTTTC | CASSFSGANVLTF | . | TRBV12-3/TRBV12-4 | many | TRBJ2-6
TGTGCCAGCAACAGAGACAGGGTATATGCCGGGGAGCTGTTTTTT | CASNRDRVYAGELFF | TRBD1 | TRBV5-6 | many | TRBJ2-2
TGCAGTGCTCCCGGCCTCCCGGTCCACAATGAGCAGTTCTTC | CSAPGLPVHNEQFF | . | TRBV20-1 | many | TRBJ2-1